The 11 T cell receptor beta chains below all came from one sample that was sequenced in a study of neurological immune-mediated disorders. Via MiXCR, TCRdb re-called the 5' RACE reads, giving one row per CDR3 protein. Here the sample spans 110,000 or so distinct CDR3 sequences, more than 2.5% being singletons. The material sequenced was PBMCs. The receptors derive from a woman aged 30 to 39 with multiple sclerosis.

This clonotype has a count of ten or more. The rearrangement uses TRBV5-1 and TRBJ1-2; D is perhaps TRBD1 (6 bases). Per germline, CDR1 SGHRS and CDR2 YFSETQ. The germline V and J ends were trimmed by 4 bases and 5 bases, with 27 bases remaining between them. CDR3 length equals 18 residues. The CDR3 loop is CASSPGTLGRIRLYGYTF. The DNA of the CDR3 is TGCGCCAGCAGCCCCGGGACACTCGGTCGCATAAGACTATATGGCTACACCTTC.

This clonotype was found many times. The chain joins TRBV25-1 to TRBJ1-1; D is ambiguous. This CDR3 spans 13 amino acids. Germline V gives CDR1 MGHDK, CDR2 SYGVNS. The V end lost 2 bases, the J end lost 8 bases, and 12 bases lay between the germline ends. The CDR3 loop reads CASSELGRPEAFF. The CDR3 DNA reads as TGTGCCAGCAGTGAACTTGGGCGGCCCGAAGCTTTCTTT.

This clonotype was recorded at least ten times. The rearrangement joins TRBV29-1 to TRBJ2-1, with 8 bases fitting TRBD2. CDR1 is SQVTM, CDR2 ANQGSEA, per germline. The CDR3 length is 16 residues. With 3 bases clipped from V and 5 bases from J, the junction kept 12 bases outside the gene matches. This CDR3 reads CSVDFWLAGFDNEQFF. DNA of the CDR3: TGCAGCGTTGATTTCTGGCTAGCGGGCTTCGACAATGAGCAGTTCTTC.

This clonotype was observed a handful of times. The V call is TRBV7-2, the J call TRBJ2-3; TRBD2 agrees at 8 bases. V trimming: 4 bases; J trimming: 2 bases; junction bases outside the gene matches: 5. The germline V gene has CDR1 SGHTA and CDR2 FQGNSA. The CDR3 is made up of 15 amino acids. Here the CDR3 DNA reads TGTGCCAGCAGCTCCCCTAGCGGGTTCACAGATACGCAGTATTTT. Translation gives CASSSPSGFTDTQYF.

This clonotype was counted at least ten times. This chain connects TRBV29-1 to TRBJ2-1; 9 bases agree with TRBD1. V trimming: 6 bases; J trimming: 3 bases; junction bases outside the gene matches: 9. Germline-derived CDR1 and CDR2 are SQVTM and ANQGSEA. CDR3 size: 15 residues. DNA for the CDR3: TGCAGCGTGCCACAGGGGGCATTCGTCTACAATGAGCAGTTCTTC. Residues: CSVPQGAFVYNEQFF.

This clonotype was observed at least ten times. The CDR3 DNA follows: TGCAGTGCGTTAGCGGGAGAATACGAGCAGTACTTC. Amino acid sequence: CSALAGEYEQYF. V is TRBV20-1 and J is TRBJ2-7; 9 nucleotides match TRBD2. Germline lookup yields CDR1 DFQATT and CDR2 SNEGSKA (reference sequence). Trimming cost V 6 bases and J 4 bases; bases outside gene matches: 4. The CDR3 is made up of 12 amino acids.

This clonotype was recorded at least ten times. The chain is built from TRBV20-1 and TRBJ2-3; no reliable D call. The germline V gene has CDR1 DFQATT and CDR2 SNEGSKA (reference sequence). There are 14 residues in the CDR3. The germline V and J ends were trimmed by 0 bases and 2 bases, with 9 bases remaining between them. CDR3 sequence reads: CSARDTQLTDTQYF. The CDR3 coding sequence is TGCAGTGCTAGAGATACACAGCTCACAGATACGCAGTATTTT.

This clonotype has ten or more counts. This chain connects TRBV7-2 to TRBJ2-7, with D unresolved. Trimming cost V 4 bases and J 2 bases, with 9 bases left between them. The CDR3 extends over 13 amino acids. CDR1 SGHTA and CDR2 FQGNSA come from the germline V gene. The CDR3 reads CASSSTTTYEQYF. The CDR3 nucleotides are TGTGCCAGCAGCTCGACAACCACCTACGAGCAGTACTTC.

The V gene is TRBV20-1, the J gene TRBJ2-7; TRBD1 is a possible D gene (6 bases). The CDR3 consists of 13 residues. The germline V gene has CDR1 DFQATT and CDR2 SNEGSKA (reference sequence). V was clipped by 3 bases and J by 2 bases, with 11 bases between them. The CDR3 is CSASQDSPYEQYF. CDR3 DNA sequence: TGCAGTGCTAGTCAGGACAGCCCCTACGAGCAGTACTTC.

This clonotype was counted many times. The rearrangement joins TRBV25-1 to TRBJ1-2; 7 bases are a match to TRBD1. Germline V lookup: CDR1 MGHDK, CDR2 SYGVNS. The length of the CDR3 is 15 residues. Germline trimming cut 3 bases from V and 6 bases from J; bases unmatched to any gene: 10. CDR3 region: CASSEDRPRVNGYTF. DNA of the CDR3: TGTGCCAGCAGTGAGGACAGGCCCCGGGTGAATGGCTACACCTTC.

This clonotype was counted at least ten times. This may be a read error, as it is one base from a much larger clone. The V gene is TRBV7-6, the J gene TRBJ1-1; no reliable D call. CDR1 SGHVS and CDR2 FNYEAQ come from the germline V gene. V was pared by 0 bases and J by 8 bases, with 4 bases between. The CDR3 consists of 11 residues. The CDR3 nucleotides are TGTGCCAGCAGCTTAGCAGGGGAAGCTTTCTTT. This codes for CASSLAGEAFF. Together with reference TRBV7-6 and TRBJ1-1, the CDR3 gives the full variable domain: GAGVSQSPRYKVTKRGQDVALRCDPISGHVSLYWYRQALGQGPEFLTYFNYEAQQDKSGLPNDRFSAERPEGSISTLTIQRTEQRDSAMYRCASSLAGEAFFGQGTRLTVV.